A single sample is the source of the 19 T cell receptor beta chains below, sequenced in a study of blood T cells in healthy people across ages. A sample-barcoded 5' primer and a J-beta primer mix were used in a second PCR of about 7 to 12 cycles. MiXCR, applied by TCRdb to the 5' RACE reads, yields one record per CDR3 protein. The sample has 1.5 million to 2 million distinct CDR3 sequences, roughly 49% seen once. The source material was blood. These receptors were taken from a woman aged 40 to 49 in good health.

The sample holds one count of this clonotype. The gene calls are TRBV25-1 and TRBJ1-4; the D gene is possibly TRBD1 (5 bases). Germline-derived CDR1 and CDR2 are MGHDK and SYGVNS. The CDR3 totals 14 residues. V shed 2 bases and J shed 6 bases, with 10 bases lying between them. The CDR3 is CASSERDWDEKLFF. For the CDR3, the DNA is TGTGCCAGCAGTGAAAGGGACTGGGATGAAAAACTGTTTTTT.

This clonotype was picked up many times. The chain has TRBV10-1 and TRBJ2-6; TRBD1 might be the D (6 bases). The CDR3 has 15 residues. Germline assignment: CDR1 WNHNN and CDR2 SYGVQD (reference sequence). V lost 3 bases to trimming and J lost 4 bases, with 10 bases between them. The CDR3 coding sequence is TGCGCCAGCAGTGATGGGGGCTCAGGGGCCAACGTCCTGACTTTC. Translation gives CASSDGGSGANVLTF.

This chain connects TRBV4-3 to TRBJ1-2; D remains ambiguous. Germline CDR1 is LGHNA and CDR2 is YSLEER. V dropped 0 bases and J dropped 2 bases, with 13 bases sitting between them. This CDR3 spans 16 amino acids. The chain's CDR3 is CASSQDHLERNYGYTF. DNA of the CDR3: TGCGCCAGCAGCCAAGATCATTTGGAGCGAAACTATGGCTACACCTTC.

The J gene is TRBJ2-1, the V gene TRBV20-1; tentatively, D is TRBD1 (6 bases). Deletions cut 1 base from V and 2 bases from J, with 12 bases between. Germline values: CDR1 DFQATT, CDR2 SNEGSKA (reference sequence). The CDR3 sequence is 15 residues long. The CDR3 reads CSARVTGMTYNEQFF. The DNA for the CDR3 is TGCAGTGCTAGAGTCACAGGGATGACCTACAATGAGCAGTTCTTC.

This chain links TRBV28 with TRBJ2-1, with 9 positions matching TRBD1. The CDR3 contains 16 residues. The ends lost 6 bases at V and 3 bases at J; junction bases unmatched: 9. Per the germline V gene, CDR1 is MDHEN and CDR2 is SYDVKM. The CDR3 nucleotides read TGTGCCAGCAGAACTATTACAGGGGGCTTCTACAATGAGCAGTTCTTC. It encodes CASRTITGGFYNEQFF.

J is TRBJ2-1 and V is TRBV7-8; TRBD2 agrees at 7 bases. This CDR3 spans 13 amino acids. CDR1 and CDR2 (germline): SGHVS, FQNEAQ. J was trimmed by 15 bases and V by 5 bases; bases with no gene match: 13. CDR3 coding DNA: TGTGCCAGCAGCCCAGTAGGCGGGGGAGTAGGGTTCTTC. Protein product: CASSPVGGGVGFF.

This clonotype was recorded at least ten times. The rearrangement joins TRBV7-2 to TRBJ2-5, with unresolved D. From germline, CDR1 is SGHTA and CDR2 FQGNSA. V lost 4 bases, J lost 4 bases, and 10 bases lay in between. The CDR3 extends over 13 amino acids. The CDR3 coding sequence is TGTGCCAGCAGCTCCCGCCCGGGAGAGACCCAGTACTTC. Amino acid sequence: CASSSRPGETQYF.

The V and J genes are TRBV6-2 or TRBV6-3 and TRBJ2-1; D may be TRBD2 (5 bases). CDR1 is MNHEY and CDR2 is SVGEGT in the germline V gene. V lost 7 bases and J 4 bases, leaving 17 bases between the germline ends. This CDR3 has 15 amino acids. The CDR3 coding sequence is TGTGCCAGCACCAGGCAAGCGGTGCTTTACAATGAGCAGTTCTTC. It translates to CASTRQAVLYNEQFF.

This chain connects TRBV27 to TRBJ2-3; D perhaps matches TRBD2 (6 bases). The CDR3 runs to 14 residues. CDR1 and CDR2 (germline): MNHEY, SMNVEV (reference sequence). V lost 6 bases and J lost 3, with 13 bases in between. The CDR3 is CASRPGEWTDTQYF. In DNA form, the CDR3 reads TGTGCCAGCAGACCGGGGGAGTGGACAGATACGCAGTATTTT.

The J gene is TRBJ2-7, the V gene TRBV5-1; weak D call: TRBD2 (5 bases). This CDR3 has 14 residues. The V and J ends lost 2 bases and 2 bases respectively, with 11 bases between them. Germline-derived CDR1 and CDR2 are SGHRS and YFSETQ. In DNA form, the CDR3 reads TGCGCCAGCAGCTTCACCGGGGTCCCCTACGAGCAGTACTTC. Encoded protein: CASSFTGVPYEQYF.

The V and J genes are TRBV27 and TRBJ1-4; D remains unclear. This CDR3 has 14 amino acids. The ends were cut back, 3 bases at V and 13 bases at J, with 18 bases in the middle. Germline V lookup: CDR1 MNHEY, CDR2 SMNVEV (reference sequence). DNA for the CDR3: TGTGCCAGCAGTTTGAAGGTTGGCAGCCCCCGACTGTTTTTT. Translation: CASSLKVGSPRLFF.

CDR3 DNA: TGTGCCAGCAGCTTGAGACTAGCGGGGGGTGGTCGGGGTTGGAATGAGCAGTTCTTC. Translating gives CASSLRLAGGGRGWNEQFF. V gene TRBV5-8 combines with J gene TRBJ2-1, with 13 nucleotides matching TRBD2. Germline trimming cut 1 base from V and 7 bases from J; bases unmatched to any gene: 14. The CDR3 extends over 19 amino acids. The germline V gene encodes CDR1 SGHTS and CDR2 YDEGEE. Based on the CDR3 plus reference TRBV5-8 and TRBJ2-1, the full variable domain is EAGVTQSPTHLIKTRGQQATLRCSPISGHTSVYWYQQALGLGLQFLLWYDEGEERNRGNFPPRFSGRQFPNYSSELNVNALELEDSALYLCASSLRLAGGGRGWNEQFFGPGTRLTVL.

The chain recombines TRBV7-2 with TRBJ1-3, with no clear D. This CDR3 is 16 amino acids long. V lost 5 bases and J lost 0, with 14 bases in between. Per germline, CDR1 SGHTA and CDR2 FQGNSA. The CDR3 spells CASSPSLGSSGNTIYF. The CDR3 nucleotides are TGTGCCAGCAGCCCTAGCCTTGGCAGCTCTGGAAACACCATATATTTT.

The J gene is TRBJ1-5, the V gene TRBV4-1; TRBD1 matches 7 bases. Germline lookup yields CDR1 MGHRA and CDR2 YSYEKL. The CDR3 length is 15 residues. The ends lost 1 base at V and 3 bases at J; junction bases unmatched: 3. CDR3 residues: CASSQGDRYNQPQHF. The CDR3 bases are TGCGCCAGCAGCCAAGGGGACAGATACAATCAGCCCCAGCATTTT.

This clonotype came up a few times. CDR3 DNA sequence: TGCGCCAGCGGCTCACCGACTAGCGGGGATGAGCAGTTCTTC. It codes for CASGSPTSGDEQFF. V usage is TRBV5-1 and J usage is TRBJ2-1, with TRBD2 matching over 11 bases. CDR1 and CDR2 (germline): SGHRS, YFSETQ. With 7 bases clipped from V and 8 bases from J, the junction kept 8 bases outside the gene matches. The CDR3 totals 14 residues.

This clonotype has a count of ten or more. V usage is TRBV6-5 and J usage is TRBJ2-5, with TRBD2 matching over 11 bases. The germline gives CDR1 MNHEY, CDR2 SVGAGI. This CDR3 region has 15 residues. J was trimmed by 1 base and V by 3 bases; bases with no gene match: 1. As DNA, the CDR3 is TGTGCCAGCAGTTATGGACTAGCGGGCCAAGAGACCCAGTACTTC. Encoded protein: CASSYGLAGQETQYF.

This CDR3 reads CASSQDGQGAEDNEQYF. CDR3 DNA sequence: TGCGCCAGCAGCCAAGATGGCCAGGGGGCGGAAGACAATGAGCAGTACTTC. J is TRBJ2-5 and V is TRBV4-3; TRBD1 matches 8 bases. CDR1 is LGHNA and CDR2 is YSLEER in the germline V gene. J was trimmed by 11 bases and V by 0 bases; bases with no gene match: 17. The CDR3 spans 17 residues.

The chain joins TRBV27 to TRBJ2-1; 7 nucleotides line up with TRBD1. The germline CDR1 and CDR2 sequences are MNHEY and SMNVEV (reference sequence). Unmatched junction bases numbered 12, after V lost 5 bases and J lost 5 bases. CDR3 length: 16 amino acids. The DNA for the CDR3 is TGTGCCAGCAGTCACACAGGGGCCGTAACACACAATGAGCAGTTCTTC. It encodes CASSHTGAVTHNEQFF.

Only a few counts were recorded for this clonotype. This chain joins TRBV6-2 or TRBV6-3 and TRBJ2-7; TRBD1 is a possible D gene (6 bases). Trimming stripped 5 bases from V and 3 bases from J, with 14 bases between. The CDR3 has 14 residues. Germline values: CDR1 MNHEY, CDR2 SVGEGT. CDR3 bases: TGTGCCAGCAGTCCGGGACATAAGCTCTACGAGCAGTACTTC. The encoded protein is CASSPGHKLYEQYF.